These 9 T cell receptor beta chains were sequenced from one sample in a study of T cell responses to AZD1222 COVID-19 vaccine. Sequenced by immunoSEQ multiplex PCR; TCRdb stores in-frame clones only, minus some. The sample yields around 170,000 clones, 90% seen once. Sequencing was performed on peripheral blood, taken on day 0 of AZD1222 vaccination. Source of these receptors: an adult in good health.

This sequence joins TRBV5-1 and TRBJ2-7; TRBD1 aligns across 7 bases. V shed 0 bases, J shed 1 base, and the junction held 1 base outside the gene matches. CDR1 and CDR2 from the germline V gene are SGHRS and YFSETQ. The CDR3 has 14 amino acids. This CDR3 reads CASSLVQGSYEQYF. DNA of the CDR3: TGCGCCAGCAGCTTGGTACAGGGGTCCTACGAGCAGTACTTC.

The gene calls are TRBV2 and TRBJ1-1; D possibly corresponds to TRBD1 (6 bases). V dropped 5 bases and J dropped 3 bases, with 16 bases sitting between them. This CDR3 region has 15 residues. Per the germline V gene, CDR1 is SNHLY and CDR2 is FYNNEI. The CDR3 sequence: CASSLQGAGYTEAFF. The CDR3 DNA sequence: TGTGCCAGCAGTCTACAGGGAGCAGGCTACACTGAAGCTTTCTTT.

This clone was seen just once. The V gene is TRBV13, the J gene TRBJ2-1, with 12 positions matching TRBD1. Per the germline V gene, CDR1 is PRHDT and CDR2 is FYEKMQ (reference sequence). Unmatched junction bases numbered 3, after V lost 0 bases and J lost 6 bases. The CDR3 has 16 amino acids. The CDR3 sequence: CASSLGRDRGPNEQFF. Written as DNA, the CDR3 is TGTGCCAGCAGCTTAGGTCGGGACAGGGGGCCCAATGAGCAGTTCTTC.

This clone has just one count. The chain is built from TRBV4-3 and TRBJ2-5; the D is unclear. This CDR3 spans 15 amino acids. Looked up from germline, CDR1 is LGHNA and CDR2 is YSLEER. V was shortened by 0 bases and J by 2 bases, with 10 bases between the two germline ends. This chain's CDR3 is CASSQEGREQETQYF. CDR3 in DNA: TGCGCCAGCAGCCAAGAGGGAAGGGAACAAGAGACCCAGTACTTC.

The sample holds one count of this clone. This sequence joins TRBV11-2 and TRBJ1-6, with D hard to call. The V gene's germline CDR1 is SGHAT and CDR2 FQNNGV. This CDR3 has 14 residues. V lost 1 base and J lost 5, with 6 bases in between. The chain's CDR3 is CASSLGQNNSPLHF. The CDR3 coding sequence is TGTGCCAGCAGCTTAGGGCAGAATAATTCACCCCTCCACTTT.

This chain connects TRBV11-2 to TRBJ1-3, with D perhaps TRBD1 (6 bases). The CDR3 spans 14 residues. V was trimmed by 1 base and J by 2 bases, leaving 6 bases between them. Per the germline V gene, CDR1 is SGHAT and CDR2 is FQNNGV. CDR3: CASSLAGAGNTIYF. The CDR3 DNA sequence: TGTGCCAGCAGCTTAGCAGGGGCTGGAAACACCATATATTTT.

The chain is built from TRBV6-5 and TRBJ1-5, with a weak D call TRBD1 (5 bases). The V end lost 6 bases, the J end lost 5 bases, and 11 bases lay between the germline ends. This CDR3 is 13 amino acids long. Germline CDR1 and CDR2: MNHEY and SVGAGI. As DNA, the CDR3 is TGTGCCAGCAGGACGGAGGGGTATCAGCCCCAGCATTTT. Translated, it gives CASRTEGYQPQHF.

The gene calls are TRBV28 and TRBJ2-3; possible D gene TRBD1, 5 bases. Trimming cost V 4 bases and J 1 base, with 9 bases left between them. Germline V CDR1 and CDR2: MDHEN, SYDVKM. This CDR3 has 14 amino acids. The chain's CDR3 is CASSYAQGTDTQYF. CDR3 nucleotide sequence: TGTGCCAGCAGTTATGCACAGGGCACAGATACGCAGTATTTT. The variable domain in full, completed from reference TRBV28 and TRBJ2-3, reads DVKVTQSSRYLVKRTGEKVFLECVQDMDHENMFWYRQDPGLGLRLIYFSYDVKMKEKGDIPEGYSVSREKKERFSLILESASTNQTSMYLCASSYAQGTDTQYFGPGTRLTVL.

The gene calls are TRBV4-1 and TRBJ1-2; no clear D gene. The V gene's germline CDR1 is MGHRA and CDR2 YSYEKL. This CDR3 comprises 15 residues. V lost 1 base to trimming and J lost 0 bases, with 9 bases between them. The CDR3 nucleotides read TGCGCCAGCAGCCAAGGCCCAGAGACTAACTATGGCTACACCTTC. Translation: CASSQGPETNYGYTF.